Listed below are T cell receptor beta chains from one sample, sequenced in a study of shared clonotypes between healthy human individuals. Using immunoSEQ multiplex PCR, the repertoire was profiled, and TCRdb retains in-frame clones only, with some absent. This table has just over 2,000,000 clones, approximately 95% appearing once. Input material: naive CD4+ T cells sorted from blood. The receptor set was obtained from a man younger than 35 in good health. Each CDR3 is given with its conserved first and last residue. Fields, in order: V gene, CDR3 protein.

v_call: TRBV5-4
cdr3_aa: CASTFPGLASYTQYF

v_call: TRBV10-2
cdr3_aa: CASSDWETGGSDTQYF

v_call: TRBV28
cdr3_aa: CASSLEGWELFF

v_call: TRBV7-2
cdr3_aa: CASSLGGPGNTIYF

v_call: TRBV25-1
cdr3_aa: CASETNYGYTF

v_call: TRBV10-3
cdr3_aa: CATAVAAEAEAFF

v_call: TRBV20-1
cdr3_aa: CSAADETQYF

v_call: TRBV18
cdr3_aa: CASSRDFTDTQYF

v_call: TRBV5-1
cdr3_aa: CASSLDPGTIYGYTF

v_call: TRBV5-1
cdr3_aa: CASSLGTGGIGELFF